These 15 T cell receptor beta chains came from one sample sequenced in a study of cytomegalovirus exposure and HLA in healthy donors. Sequencing used immunoSEQ multiplex PCR; TCRdb keeps in-frame clones, though not all of them. The sample contains about 63,000 clones, more than 85% of which appear only once. The sequenced material came from PBMCs. These receptors originate from a woman aged 18 to 35 in good health and CMV-seropositive.

V is TRBV7-3 and J is TRBJ2-2; TRBD2 matches 9 bases. The CDR3 length is 18 residues. The V gene's germline CDR1 is SGHTA and CDR2 FQGTGA. After removal of 5 bases from V and 5 bases from J, the junction contained 15 bases not matched to a gene. The CDR3 coding sequence is TGTGCCAGCAGCCGCCTCGGTGGTAGCGGGAGTGGGACCGGGGAGCTGTTTTTT. It specifies CASSRLGGSGSGTGELFF.

The gene calls are TRBV6-1 and TRBJ1-2; TRBD1 is a possible D gene (6 bases). The CDR3 extends over 13 amino acids. V gave up 7 bases and J gave up 5 bases, with 14 bases separating them. Germline loops: CDR1 MNHNS, CDR2 SASEGT. The DNA of the CDR3 is TGTGCCAGCATTGGCCGGGACAATTATGGCTACACCTTC. It translates to CASIGRDNYGYTF.

The chain recombines TRBV9 with TRBJ2-1; no reliable D call. The CDR3 runs 12 residues. The germline gives CDR1 SGDLS, CDR2 YYNGEE. V was trimmed by 2 bases and J by 6 bases, leaving 6 bases between them. Here the CDR3 DNA reads TGTGCCAGCAGCGTTATAGCCAATGAGCAGTTCTTC. Protein product: CASSVIANEQFF.

The V gene is TRBV6-6, the J gene TRBJ1-4; maybe TRBD1 (6 bases). The CDR3 is made up of 14 amino acids. Germline V CDR1 and CDR2: MNHNY, SVGAGI (reference sequence). V shed 6 bases and J shed 8 bases, with 16 bases lying between them. The CDR3 sequence: CASRATGLREKLFF. DNA for the CDR3: TGTGCCAGCAGGGCTACAGGGTTGCGGGAAAAACTGTTTTTT.

The V call is TRBV2, the J call TRBJ1-4; 9 positions match TRBD1. Germline V gene lookup returns CDR1 SNHLY and CDR2 FYNNEI. J lost 6 bases, V lost 6 bases, and 2 bases had no gene match. The CDR3 covers 13 residues. The CDR3 sequence is CASRRDRDEKLFF. The CDR3 region has the DNA TGTGCCAGCAGAAGGGACAGGGATGAAAAACTGTTTTTT.

The CDR3 is CASSLYRAGADTQYF. CDR3 in DNA: TGCGCCAGCAGCTTGTATCGAGCGGGTGCGGATACGCAGTATTTT. The rearrangement joins TRBV5-1 to TRBJ2-3; weak D call: TRBD2 (6 bases). V dropped 1 base and J dropped 6 bases, with 15 bases sitting between them. The CDR3 has 15 residues. CDR1 and CDR2 (germline): SGHRS, YFSETQ.

Written as DNA, the CDR3 is TGTGCCAGTAGTGCCGGGACTAGCGGCCTCTACGAGCAGTACTTC. The encoded protein is CASSAGTSGLYEQYF. The chain employs TRBV19 and TRBJ2-7; 11 bases fit TRBD2. CDR1 is LNHDA, CDR2 SQIVND, per germline (reference sequence). V trimming: 5 bases; J trimming: 3 bases; junction bases outside the gene matches: 6. The CDR3 is 15 residues long.

This sequence joins TRBV19 and TRBJ2-3, with D possibly being TRBD1 (6 bases). V dropped 2 bases and J dropped 5 bases, with 17 bases sitting between them. Germline V gives CDR1 LNHDA, CDR2 SQIVND (reference sequence). This CDR3 contains 16 residues. CDR3 sequence (DNA): TGTGCCAGTAGTATACTCGGACAGCATGGGGGAGATACGCAGTATTTT. It is translated as CASSILGQHGGDTQYF.

V gene TRBV5-4 combines with J gene TRBJ2-5; D may be TRBD2 (6 bases). The CDR3 has 15 residues. The germline V gene encodes CDR1 SGHNT and CDR2 YYREEE (reference sequence). V lost 0 bases, J lost 5 bases, and 14 bases lay in between. The CDR3 nucleotides are TGTGCCAGCAGCTTGGTCGGGCAGGAGGGTGAGACCCAGTACTTC. It codes for CASSLVGQEGETQYF.

The chain couples TRBV30 to TRBJ1-1, with no clear D. Looked up from germline, CDR1 is GTSNPN and CDR2 is SVGIG (reference sequence). The CDR3 sequence is 11 residues long. Trimming took off 6 bases at V and 4 bases at J, with 9 bases between the two ends. The CDR3 loop is CACGLSTEAFF. The CDR3 bases are TGTGCCTGCGGTCTTAGCACTGAAGCTTTCTTT.

J is TRBJ1-1 and V is TRBV27; 9 nucleotides align to TRBD1. The CDR3 extends over 17 amino acids. CDR1 MNHEY and CDR2 SMNVEV come from the germline V gene (reference sequence). V lost 6 bases to trimming and J lost 3 bases; unmatched junction nucleotides: 14. The CDR3 spells CASSPTGGVIQDTEAFF. The DNA of the CDR3 is TGTGCCAGCAGCCCAACAGGGGGCGTTATTCAGGACACTGAAGCTTTCTTT.

This clone has only one observation. The chain joins TRBV29-1 to TRBJ2-5; D is unresolved. CDR1 and CDR2 (germline): SQVTM, ANQGSEA. V shed 2 bases and J shed 4 bases, with 8 bases lying between them. The CDR3 has 12 residues. CDR3 coding DNA: TGCAGCGTTGAAATCGGGTCAGAGACCCAGTACTTC. It encodes CSVEIGSETQYF.

The chain carries TRBV19 and TRBJ1-6; tentatively, D is TRBD1 (5 bases). CDR3 length: 15 amino acids. The V and J ends lost 6 bases and 5 bases respectively, with 14 bases between them. Germline CDR1 is LNHDA and CDR2 is SQIVND (reference sequence). CDR3 region: CASSIGGGHNSPLHF. The DNA for the CDR3 is TGTGCCAGTAGCATTGGGGGAGGCCATAATTCACCCCTCCACTTT.

The chain uses TRBV29-1 and TRBJ2-7, with D possibly TRBD1 on 5 matching bases. The V end was cut by 4 bases, the J end by 3 bases, with 16 bases between. This CDR3 comprises 14 residues. From germline, CDR1 is SQVTM and CDR2 ANQGSEA. DNA of the CDR3: TGCAGCGTTGTCGGTCCGGCAGGGAACTACGAGCAGTACTTC. Translated: CSVVGPAGNYEQYF.

This chain uses TRBV7-3 with TRBJ2-3; D is undetermined. V lost 5 bases and J lost 1, with 7 bases in between. This CDR3 contains 13 residues. CDR1 and CDR2 from the germline V gene are SGHTA and FQGTGA. The CDR3 DNA sequence: TGTGCCAGCAGCCACGGAGGCACAGATACGCAGTATTTT. It encodes CASSHGGTDTQYF.